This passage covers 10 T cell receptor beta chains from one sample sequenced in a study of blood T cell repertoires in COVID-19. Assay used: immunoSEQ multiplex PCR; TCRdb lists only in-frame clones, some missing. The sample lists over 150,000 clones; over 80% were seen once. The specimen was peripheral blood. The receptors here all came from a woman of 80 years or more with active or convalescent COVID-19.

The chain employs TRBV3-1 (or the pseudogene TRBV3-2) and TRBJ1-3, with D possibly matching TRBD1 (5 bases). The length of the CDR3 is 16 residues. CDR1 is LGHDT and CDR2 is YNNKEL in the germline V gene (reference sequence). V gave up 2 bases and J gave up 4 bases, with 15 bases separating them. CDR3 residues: CASSQPGTLVGNTIYF. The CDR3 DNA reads TGTGCCAGCAGCCAACCAGGGACTCTGGTCGGAAACACCATATATTTT.

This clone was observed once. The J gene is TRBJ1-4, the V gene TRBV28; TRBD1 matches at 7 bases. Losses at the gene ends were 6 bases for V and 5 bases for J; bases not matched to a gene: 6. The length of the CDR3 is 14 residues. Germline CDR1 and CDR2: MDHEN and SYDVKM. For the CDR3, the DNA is TGTGCCAGCAGCAAAGGGGGACAGAATGAAAAACTGTTTTTT. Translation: CASSKGGQNEKLFF.

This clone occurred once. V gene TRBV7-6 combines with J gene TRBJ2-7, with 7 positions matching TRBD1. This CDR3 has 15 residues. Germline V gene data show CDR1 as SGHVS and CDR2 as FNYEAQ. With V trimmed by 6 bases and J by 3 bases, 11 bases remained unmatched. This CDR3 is CASSPYRGKGYEQYF. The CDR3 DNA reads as TGTGCCAGCAGTCCCTACAGGGGAAAAGGCTACGAGCAGTACTTC. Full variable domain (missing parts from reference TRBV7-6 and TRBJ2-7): GAGVSQSPRYKVTKRGQDVALRCDPISGHVSLYWYRQALGQGPEFLTYFNYEAQQDKSGLPNDRFSAERPEGSISTLTIQRTEQRDSAMYRCASSPYRGKGYEQYFGPGTRLTVT.

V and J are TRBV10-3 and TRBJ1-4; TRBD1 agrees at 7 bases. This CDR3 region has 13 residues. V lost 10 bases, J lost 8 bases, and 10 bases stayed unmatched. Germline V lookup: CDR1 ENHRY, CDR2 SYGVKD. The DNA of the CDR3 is TGTGCCACCCGGCCAGGGGGAGAGGAAAAACTGTTTTTT. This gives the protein CATRPGGEEKLFF.

CDR3: CASSLAGQGVKFF. CDR3 DNA: TGTGCCAGCAGCTTAGCGGGACAGGGGGTAAAGTTCTTC. V and J are TRBV7-9 and TRBJ2-1; TRBD1 matches at 11 bases. V dropped 0 bases and J dropped 14; count of bases not matched to a gene: 3. The germline CDR1 and CDR2 sequences are SEHNR and FQNEAQ (reference sequence). The CDR3 consists of 13 residues.

Here the CDR3 reads CASSSPEWQREKLFF. CDR3 coding DNA: TGTGCCAGCAGTAGTCCAGAATGGCAGAGGGAAAAACTGTTTTTT. This sequence joins TRBV2 and TRBJ1-4; D unclear. The V end was cut by 5 bases, the J end by 8 bases, with 18 bases between. The CDR3 is 15 amino acids. Germline CDR1 and CDR2: SNHLY and FYNNEI.

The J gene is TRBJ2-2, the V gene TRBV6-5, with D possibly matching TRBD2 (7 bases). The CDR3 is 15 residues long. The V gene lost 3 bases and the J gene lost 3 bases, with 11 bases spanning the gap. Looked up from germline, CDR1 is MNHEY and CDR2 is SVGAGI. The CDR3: CASSYRGGDTGELFF. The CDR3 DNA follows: TGTGCCAGCAGTTATCGCGGGGGCGACACCGGGGAGCTGTTTTTT.

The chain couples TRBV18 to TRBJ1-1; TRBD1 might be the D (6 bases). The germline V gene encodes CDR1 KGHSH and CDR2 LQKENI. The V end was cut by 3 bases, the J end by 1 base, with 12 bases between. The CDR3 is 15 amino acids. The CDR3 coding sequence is TGTGCCAGCTCACCGGGACACACTACGAACACTGAAGCTTTCTTT. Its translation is CASSPGHTTNTEAFF.

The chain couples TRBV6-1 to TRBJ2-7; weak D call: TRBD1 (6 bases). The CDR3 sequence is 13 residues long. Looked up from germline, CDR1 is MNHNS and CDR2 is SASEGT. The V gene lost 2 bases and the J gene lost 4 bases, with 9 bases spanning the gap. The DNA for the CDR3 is TGTGCCAGCAGTGAAAATACAGGGTACGAGCAGTACTTC. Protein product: CASSENTGYEQYF.

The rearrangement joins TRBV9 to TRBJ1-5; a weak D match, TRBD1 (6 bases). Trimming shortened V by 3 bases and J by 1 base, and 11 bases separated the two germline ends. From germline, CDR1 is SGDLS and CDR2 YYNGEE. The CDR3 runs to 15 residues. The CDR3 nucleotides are TGTGCCAGCAGCGGGGGGGGCAGCAGCAATCAGCCCCAGCATTTT. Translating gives CASSGGGSSNQPQHF.